One and the same sample provided the 17 T cell receptor beta chains below, sequenced in a study of cytomegalovirus exposure and HLA in healthy donors. This PCR relied on a set of 60 Vbeta primers and 13 Jbeta primers. Clones were read by immunoSEQ multiplex PCR, and TCRdb kept only the in-frame ones, dropping some. The sample records around 140,000 clones, about 61% being singletons. Input material: PBMCs. The receptors here all came from a middle-aged woman in good health and CMV-seronegative.

This clone was recorded a few times. This chain connects TRBV2 to TRBJ1-2, with D maybe TRBD1 (6 bases). In germline, CDR1 is SNHLY, CDR2 FYNNEI. Trimming removed 5 bases at V and 2 bases at J, with 12 bases between. There are 14 residues in the CDR3. The CDR3 region is CASSRGHPNYGYTF. For the CDR3, the DNA is TGTGCCAGCAGTAGGGGACACCCCAACTATGGCTACACCTTC. Based on the CDR3 plus reference TRBV2 and TRBJ1-2, the full variable domain is EPEVTQTPSHQVTQMGQEVILRCVPISNHLYFYWYRQILGQKVEFLVSFYNNEISEKSEIFDDQFSVERPDGSNFTLKIRSTKLEDSAMYFCASSRGHPNYGYTFGSGTRLTVV.

This clone appeared a single time. The J gene is TRBJ1-1, the V gene TRBV19; a possible D gene is TRBD1 (6 bases). Trimming took off 3 bases at V and 0 bases at J, with 14 bases between the two ends. The CDR3 length is 16 residues. Germline CDR1 is LNHDA and CDR2 is SQIVND (reference sequence). CDR3 protein: CASSISRGSLNTEAFF. CDR3 bases: TGTGCCAGTAGTATCAGCAGGGGATCATTGAACACTGAAGCTTTCTTT.

The chain is built from TRBV9 and TRBJ2-7; 9 bases line up with TRBD1. CDR1 and CDR2 (germline): SGDLS, YYNGEE. The CDR3 consists of 15 residues. J lost 1 base, V lost 4 bases, and 6 bases had no gene match. CDR3 in amino acids: CASSFGQGSSYEQYF. The DNA for the CDR3 is TGTGCCAGCAGCTTCGGACAGGGGAGTTCCTACGAGCAGTACTTC.

As DNA, the CDR3 is TGTGCCATCAGTGAGCGTTCACTCTCTGGAAACACCATATATTTT. This codes for CAISERSLSGNTIYF. The rearrangement links TRBV10-3 to TRBJ1-3; D unresolved. Germline CDR1 is ENHRY and CDR2 is SYGVKD. Trimming pared 2 bases from V and 0 bases from J, leaving 8 bases between. The CDR3 is made up of 15 amino acids.

The J gene is TRBJ2-3, the V gene TRBV19; the match to TRBD2 covers 10 bases. This CDR3 spans 16 amino acids. Per germline, CDR1 LNHDA and CDR2 SQIVND (reference sequence). Trimming removed 5 bases from V and 0 bases from J; junction bases left unmatched: 5. CDR3 region: CASSATSGSSTDTQYF. DNA for the CDR3: TGTGCCAGTAGTGCGACTAGCGGGTCTAGCACAGATACGCAGTATTTT.

In its sample, this clone was seen a few times. J is TRBJ2-1 and V is TRBV5-1, with 7 nucleotides matching TRBD2. Losses at the gene ends were 4 bases for V and 7 bases for J; bases not matched to a gene: 5. The CDR3 is 13 amino acids. Germline V gene data show CDR1 as SGHRS and CDR2 as YFSETQ. CDR3 nucleotide sequence: TGCGCCAGCAGCGTGTTGGGAGGGAATGAGCAGTTCTTC. Translating it yields CASSVLGGNEQFF.

J is TRBJ2-7 and V is TRBV7-2; a weak D match, TRBD1 (6 bases). Germline assignment: CDR1 SGHTA and CDR2 FQGNSA. The ends were cut back, 5 bases at V and 4 bases at J, with 18 bases in the middle. This CDR3 has 15 residues. The DNA of the CDR3 is TGTGCCAGCAGCCAAGGACGGAGCAGGGGATACGAGCAGTACTTC. Encoded protein: CASSQGRSRGYEQYF.

The V gene is TRBV18, the J gene TRBJ1-4; D is perhaps TRBD1 (6 bases). CDR3 size: 15 residues. CDR1 and CDR2 from the germline V gene are KGHSH and LQKENI. With 2 bases removed from V and 3 bases from J, the gap between germline ends came to 10 bases. CDR3 DNA: TGTGCCAGCTCACCAGAGGGACACGCTAATGAAAAACTGTTTTTT. It is translated as CASSPEGHANEKLFF.

The DNA for the CDR3 is TGTGCCAGCAGCCAAGATCGAGCGTGGACAGGGGCAGATGAGCAGTTCTTC. Protein product: CASSQDRAWTGADEQFF. The rearrangement uses TRBV4-2 and TRBJ2-1; 9 bases agree with TRBD1. This CDR3 comprises 17 residues. Trimming took 0 bases from V and 8 from J; bases not matched to a gene: 11. Germline CDR1 reads LGHNA; CDR2 reads YNFKEQ.

CDR3 DNA: TGTGCCAGCAGTGAAGACCCACTAAGGGGCTACACCTTC. It specifies CASSEDPLRGYTF. The rearrangement links TRBV2 to TRBJ1-2; D is uncertain. CDR3 length: 13 residues. Germline V lookup: CDR1 SNHLY, CDR2 FYNNEI. With 1 base removed from V and 8 bases from J, the gap between germline ends came to 11 bases.

The rearrangement uses TRBV4-1 and TRBJ1-6; the D is unclear. CDR3 length equals 16 residues. Between the trimmed V and J ends, which lost 0 bases and 4 bases, there was a span of 10 bases. Germline V lookup: CDR1 MGHRA, CDR2 YSYEKL. CDR3 sequence: CASSQDLADYNSPLHF. CDR3 nucleotides: TGCGCCAGCAGCCAAGATCTCGCGGATTATAATTCACCCCTCCACTTT.

CDR3 sequence reads: CASATGSYGYTF. The CDR3 coding sequence is TGTGCCAGCGCCACTGGGAGTTATGGCTACACCTTC. The chain couples TRBV25-1 to TRBJ1-2; D remains unclear. Germline CDR1 MGHDK, CDR2 SYGVNS. The CDR3 loop spans 12 amino acids. V lost 8 bases and J 5 bases, leaving 12 bases between the germline ends.

This clone has just a few counts. This chain uses TRBV5-6 with TRBJ2-7; maybe TRBD1 (6 bases). The V gene lost 4 bases and the J gene lost 3 bases, with 11 bases spanning the gap. From germline, CDR1 is SGHDT and CDR2 YYEEEE. The CDR3 length is 13 residues. In nucleotides, the CDR3 is TGTGCCAGCAGCACCAGGGGTCGCTACGAGCAGTACTTC. This translates into CASSTRGRYEQYF.

This chain uses TRBV5-1 with TRBJ2-5; D gene uncertain. The V end lost 6 bases, the J end lost 2 bases, and 11 bases lay between the germline ends. Germline V gene data show CDR1 as SGHRS and CDR2 as YFSETQ. The CDR3 loop spans 13 amino acids. DNA for the CDR3: TGCGCCAGCACGGCGGTTGGTCAAGAGACCCAGTACTTC. It yields the protein CASTAVGQETQYF.

This rearrangement joins TRBV5-6 to TRBJ1-3; weak D call: TRBD1 (6 bases). The germline gives CDR1 SGHDT, CDR2 YYEEEE. V was pared by 1 base and J by 4 bases, with 12 bases between. The CDR3 length is 15 residues. In DNA, the CDR3 is TGTGCCAGCAGCTTGCAACAGGGAGCGGGAAACACCATATATTTT. Protein sequence: CASSLQQGAGNTIYF.

This clone was observed a single time. The chain has TRBV5-4 and TRBJ1-1; D possibly corresponds to TRBD1 (6 bases). This CDR3 comprises 18 residues. V was shortened by 2 bases and J by 1 base, with 21 bases between the two germline ends. Germline V gene data show CDR1 as SGHNT and CDR2 as YYREEE (reference sequence). The CDR3 sequence is CASSFGPVQQGRNTEAFF. The DNA of the CDR3 is TGTGCCAGCAGCTTTGGCCCGGTCCAACAGGGCAGGAACACTGAAGCTTTCTTT.

This clone was seen more than once but under ten times. The chain combines TRBV5-1 with TRBJ2-3, with TRBD2 matching 10 bases. Trimming removed 5 bases from V and 4 bases from J; junction bases left unmatched: 7. Germline CDR1 reads SGHRS; CDR2 reads YFSETQ. The CDR3 spans 15 residues. The chain's CDR3 is CASSRAGGRSDTQYF. The CDR3 DNA is TGCGCCAGCAGTCGAGCGGGGGGGCGTTCAGATACGCAGTATTTT.